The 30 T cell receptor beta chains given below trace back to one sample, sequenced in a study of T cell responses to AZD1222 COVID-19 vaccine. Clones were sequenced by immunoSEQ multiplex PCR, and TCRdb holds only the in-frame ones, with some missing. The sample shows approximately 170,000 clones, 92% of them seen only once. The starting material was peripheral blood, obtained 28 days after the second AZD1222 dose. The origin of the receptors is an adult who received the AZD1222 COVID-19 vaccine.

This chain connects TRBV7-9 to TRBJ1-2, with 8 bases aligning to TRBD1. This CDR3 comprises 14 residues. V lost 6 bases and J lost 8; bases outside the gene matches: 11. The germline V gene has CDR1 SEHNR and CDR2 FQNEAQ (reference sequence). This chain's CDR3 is CASRSGQASGGYTF. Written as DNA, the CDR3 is TGTGCCAGCAGATCGGGACAGGCCTCCGGGGGCTACACCTTC.

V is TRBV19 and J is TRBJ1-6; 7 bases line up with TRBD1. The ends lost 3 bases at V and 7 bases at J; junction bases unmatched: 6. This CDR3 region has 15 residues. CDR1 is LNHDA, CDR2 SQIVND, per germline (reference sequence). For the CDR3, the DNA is TGTGCCAGTAGTATCAGTACAGGGGAAAATTCACCCCTCCACTTT. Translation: CASSISTGENSPLHF.

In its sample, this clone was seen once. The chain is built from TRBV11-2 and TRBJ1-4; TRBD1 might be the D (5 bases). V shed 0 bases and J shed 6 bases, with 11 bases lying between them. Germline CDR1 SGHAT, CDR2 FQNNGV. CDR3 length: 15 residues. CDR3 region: CASSLDPGRYEKLFF. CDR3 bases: TGTGCCAGCAGCTTAGATCCGGGACGGTATGAAAAACTGTTTTTT.

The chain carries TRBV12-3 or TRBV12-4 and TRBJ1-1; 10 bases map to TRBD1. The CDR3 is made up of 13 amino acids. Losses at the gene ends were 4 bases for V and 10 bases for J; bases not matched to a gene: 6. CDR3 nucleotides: TGTGCCAGCAGTTCCTACGGACAGGGGGTAGCTTTCTTT. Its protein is CASSSYGQGVAFF.

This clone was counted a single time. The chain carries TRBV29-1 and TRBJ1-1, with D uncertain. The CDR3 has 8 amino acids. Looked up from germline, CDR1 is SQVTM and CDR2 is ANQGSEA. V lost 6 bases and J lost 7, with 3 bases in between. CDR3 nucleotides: TGCAGCGTCGATGAAGCTTTCTTT. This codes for CSVDEAFF.

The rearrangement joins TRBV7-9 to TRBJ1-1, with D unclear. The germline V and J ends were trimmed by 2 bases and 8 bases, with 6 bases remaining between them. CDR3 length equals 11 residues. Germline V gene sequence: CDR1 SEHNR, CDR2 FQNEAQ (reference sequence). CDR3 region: CASSLNGEAFF. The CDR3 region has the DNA TGTGCCAGCAGCTTAAACGGGGAAGCTTTCTTT.

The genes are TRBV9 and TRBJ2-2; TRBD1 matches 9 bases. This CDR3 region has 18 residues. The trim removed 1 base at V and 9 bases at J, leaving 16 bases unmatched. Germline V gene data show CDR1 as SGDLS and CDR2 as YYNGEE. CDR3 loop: CASSVLGGGQGSLRELFF. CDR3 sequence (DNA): TGTGCCAGCAGCGTATTAGGAGGGGGACAGGGATCGTTACGGGAGCTGTTTTTT.

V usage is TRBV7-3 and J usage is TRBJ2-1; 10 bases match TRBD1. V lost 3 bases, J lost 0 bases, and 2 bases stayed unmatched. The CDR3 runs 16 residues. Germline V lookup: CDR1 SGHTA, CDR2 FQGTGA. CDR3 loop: CASSLGQGSSYNEQFF. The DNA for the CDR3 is TGTGCCAGCAGCTTGGGACAGGGGAGCTCCTACAATGAGCAGTTCTTC.

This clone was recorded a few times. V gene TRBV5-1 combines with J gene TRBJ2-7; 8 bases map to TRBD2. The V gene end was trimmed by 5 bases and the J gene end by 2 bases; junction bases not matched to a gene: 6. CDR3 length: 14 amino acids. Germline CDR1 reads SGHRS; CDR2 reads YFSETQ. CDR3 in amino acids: CASSGRGGPYEQYF. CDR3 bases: TGCGCCAGCAGTGGTCGGGGGGGCCCCTACGAGCAGTACTTC.

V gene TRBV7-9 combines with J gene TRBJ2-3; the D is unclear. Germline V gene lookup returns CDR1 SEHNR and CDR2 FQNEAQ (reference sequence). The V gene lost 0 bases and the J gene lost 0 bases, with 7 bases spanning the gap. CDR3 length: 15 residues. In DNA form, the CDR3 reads TGTGCCAGCAGCTTAGCGTCTCCTAGCACAGATACGCAGTATTTT. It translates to CASSLASPSTDTQYF.

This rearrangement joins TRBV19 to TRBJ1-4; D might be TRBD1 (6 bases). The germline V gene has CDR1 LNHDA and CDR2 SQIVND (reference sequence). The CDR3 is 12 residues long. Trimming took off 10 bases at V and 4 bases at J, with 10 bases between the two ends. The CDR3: CATRGDNEKLFF. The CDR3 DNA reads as TGTGCCACGAGGGGGGATAATGAAAAACTGTTTTTT. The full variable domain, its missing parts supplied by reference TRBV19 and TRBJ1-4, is DGGITQSPKYLFRKEGQNVTLSCEQNLNHDAMYWYRQDPGQGLRLIYYSQIVNDFQKGDIAEGYSVSREKKESFPLTVTSAQKNPTAFYLCATRGDNEKLFFGSGTQLSVL.

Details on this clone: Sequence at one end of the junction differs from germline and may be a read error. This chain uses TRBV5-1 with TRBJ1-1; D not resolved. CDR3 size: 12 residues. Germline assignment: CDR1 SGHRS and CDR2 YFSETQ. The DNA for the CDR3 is TGCGCCAGCAGCTTGGGACGCTATGAAATTCTCTTT. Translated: CASSLGRYEILF.

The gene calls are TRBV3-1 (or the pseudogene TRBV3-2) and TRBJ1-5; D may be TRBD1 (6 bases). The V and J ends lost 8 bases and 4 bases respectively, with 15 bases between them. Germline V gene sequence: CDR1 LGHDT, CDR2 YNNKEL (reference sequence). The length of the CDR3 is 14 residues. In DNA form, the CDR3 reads TGTGCCAGCTCGCGACAGGCAGATAATCAGCCCCAGCATTTT. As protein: CASSRQADNQPQHF.

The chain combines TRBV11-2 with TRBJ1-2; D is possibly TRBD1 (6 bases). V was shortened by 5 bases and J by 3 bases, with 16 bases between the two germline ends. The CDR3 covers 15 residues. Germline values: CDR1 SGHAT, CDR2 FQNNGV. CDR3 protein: CASSPVGDTDYGYTF. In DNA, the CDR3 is TGTGCCAGCAGCCCGGTGGGGGACACCGACTATGGCTACACCTTC.

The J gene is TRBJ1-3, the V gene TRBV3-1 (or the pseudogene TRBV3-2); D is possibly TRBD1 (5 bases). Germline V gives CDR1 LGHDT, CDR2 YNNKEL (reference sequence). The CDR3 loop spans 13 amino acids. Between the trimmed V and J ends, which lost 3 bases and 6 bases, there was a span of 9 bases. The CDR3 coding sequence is TGTGCCAGCAGCCAGACCAGGGAAAACACCATATATTTT. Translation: CASSQTRENTIYF.

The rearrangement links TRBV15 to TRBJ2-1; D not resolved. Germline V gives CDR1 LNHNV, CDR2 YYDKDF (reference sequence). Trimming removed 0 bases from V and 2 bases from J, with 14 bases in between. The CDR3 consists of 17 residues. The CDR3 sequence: CATSRESGPGPYNEQFF. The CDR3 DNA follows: TGTGCCACCAGCAGAGAATCGGGCCCCGGGCCCTACAATGAGCAGTTCTTC.

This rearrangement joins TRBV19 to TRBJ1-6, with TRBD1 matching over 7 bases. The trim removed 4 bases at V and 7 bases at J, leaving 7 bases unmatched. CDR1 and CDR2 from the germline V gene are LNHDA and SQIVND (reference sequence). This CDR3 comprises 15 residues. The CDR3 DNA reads TGTGCCAGTAGTACACAGGGACAGAACAATTCACCCCTCCACTTT. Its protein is CASSTQGQNNSPLHF.

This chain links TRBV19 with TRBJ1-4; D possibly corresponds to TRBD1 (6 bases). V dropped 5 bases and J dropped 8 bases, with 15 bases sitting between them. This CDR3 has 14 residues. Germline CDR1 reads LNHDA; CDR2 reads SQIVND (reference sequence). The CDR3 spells CASSWDIGTEKLFF. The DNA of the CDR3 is TGTGCCAGTAGTTGGGACATAGGGACCGAAAAACTGTTTTTT.

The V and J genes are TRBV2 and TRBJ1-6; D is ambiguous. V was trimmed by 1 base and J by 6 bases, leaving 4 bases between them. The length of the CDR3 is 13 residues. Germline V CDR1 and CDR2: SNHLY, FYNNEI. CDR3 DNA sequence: TGTGCCAGCAGTGAAGATGTTAATTCACCCCTCCACTTT. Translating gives CASSEDVNSPLHF.

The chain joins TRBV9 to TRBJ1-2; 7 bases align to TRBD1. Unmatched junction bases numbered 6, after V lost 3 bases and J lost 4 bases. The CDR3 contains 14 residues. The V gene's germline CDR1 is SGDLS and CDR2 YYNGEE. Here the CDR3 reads CASSAETGPYGYTF. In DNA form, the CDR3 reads TGTGCCAGCAGCGCCGAGACAGGGCCCTATGGCTACACCTTC.

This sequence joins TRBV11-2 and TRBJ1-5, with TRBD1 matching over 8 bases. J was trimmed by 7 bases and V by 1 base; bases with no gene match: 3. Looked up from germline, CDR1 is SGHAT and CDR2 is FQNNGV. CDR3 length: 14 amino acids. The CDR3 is CASSLGQGYQPQHF. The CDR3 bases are TGTGCCAGCAGCTTAGGACAGGGGTACCAGCCCCAGCATTTT.

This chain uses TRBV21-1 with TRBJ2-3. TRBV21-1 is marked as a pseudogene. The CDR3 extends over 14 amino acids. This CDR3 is CASSQCPSTDTQYF. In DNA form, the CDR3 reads TGTGCCAGCAGCCAATGCCCTAGCACAGATACGCAGTATTTT.

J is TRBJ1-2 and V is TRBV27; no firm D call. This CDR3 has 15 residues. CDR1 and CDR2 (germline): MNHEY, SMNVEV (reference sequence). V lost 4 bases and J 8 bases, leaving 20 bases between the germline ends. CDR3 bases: TGTGCCAGCAGTTCCCGGTCCCCAGTGGTAGGAGGCTACACCTTC. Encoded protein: CASSSRSPVVGGYTF.

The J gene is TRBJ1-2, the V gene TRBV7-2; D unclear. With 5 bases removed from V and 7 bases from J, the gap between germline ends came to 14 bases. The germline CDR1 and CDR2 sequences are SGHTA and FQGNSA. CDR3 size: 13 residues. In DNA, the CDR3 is TGTGCCAGCAGCCAACCCACGGCCCTTGGCTACACCTTC. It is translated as CASSQPTALGYTF.

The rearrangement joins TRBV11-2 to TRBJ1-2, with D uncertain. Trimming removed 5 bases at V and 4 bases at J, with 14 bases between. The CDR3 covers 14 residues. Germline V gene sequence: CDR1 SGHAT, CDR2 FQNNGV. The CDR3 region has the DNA TGTGCCAGCAGCCCGAGGACCAACCCCTATGGCTACACCTTC. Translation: CASSPRTNPYGYTF.

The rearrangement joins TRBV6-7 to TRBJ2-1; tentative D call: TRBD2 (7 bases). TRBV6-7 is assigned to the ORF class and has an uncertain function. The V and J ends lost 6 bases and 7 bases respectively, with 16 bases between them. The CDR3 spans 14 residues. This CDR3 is CASRDRLAQNEQFF. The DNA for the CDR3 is TGTGCCAGCAGGGACAGACTAGCCCAAAATGAGCAGTTCTTC.

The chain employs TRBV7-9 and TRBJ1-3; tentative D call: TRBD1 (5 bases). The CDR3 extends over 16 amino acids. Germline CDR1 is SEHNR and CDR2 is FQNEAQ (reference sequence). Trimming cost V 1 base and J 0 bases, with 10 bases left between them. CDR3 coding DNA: TGTGCCAGCAGCTTAGAACTGGGGGTCTCTGGAAACACCATATATTTT. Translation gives CASSLELGVSGNTIYF.

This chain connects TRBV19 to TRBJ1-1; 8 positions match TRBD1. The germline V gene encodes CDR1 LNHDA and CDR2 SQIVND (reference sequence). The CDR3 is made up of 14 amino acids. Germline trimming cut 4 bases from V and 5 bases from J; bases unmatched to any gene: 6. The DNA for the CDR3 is TGTGCCAGTAGTACTTCATGGACAGGGACTGAAGCTTTCTTT. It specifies CASSTSWTGTEAFF.

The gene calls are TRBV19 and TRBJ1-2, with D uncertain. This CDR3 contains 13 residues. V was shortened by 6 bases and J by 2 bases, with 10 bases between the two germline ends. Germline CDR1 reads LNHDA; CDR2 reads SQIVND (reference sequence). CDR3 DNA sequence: TGTGCCAGTAGCCTCATGGGGAACTATGGCTACACCTTC. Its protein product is CASSLMGNYGYTF.

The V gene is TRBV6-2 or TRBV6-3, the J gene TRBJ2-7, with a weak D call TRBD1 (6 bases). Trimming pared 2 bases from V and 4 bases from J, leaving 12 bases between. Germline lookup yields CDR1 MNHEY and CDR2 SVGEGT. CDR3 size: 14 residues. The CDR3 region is CASSYPDSRYEQYF. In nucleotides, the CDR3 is TGTGCCAGCAGTTACCCGGACAGTCGGTACGAGCAGTACTTC.